This TCR beta chain was recorded in a study of blood T cells in healthy people across ages. Background on the study: Template switching picked up about one barcoded beta molecule for each two T cells. Study-level points and caveats: Conclusively comparing naive with antigen-experienced cells was impossible with unsorted PBMCs.

For the second PCR, which ran for roughly 6 to 11 cycles, a sample-barcoded 5' primer and a J-beta primer mix were used. MiXCR was run by TCRdb on the 5' RACE reads, yielding one entry per CDR3 protein. The sample comprises fewer than 650,000 distinct CDR3 sequences, about 26% of which are singletons, and over 3.5% rests with the top ten. This clonotype was seen a handful of times. The antigen is not known. This sample was also put to use in a study of T cells of mothers and their children.

The source material was blood. This receptor was obtained from a boy aged 2 to 9 in good health.

The CDR3 reads CASSLVVLNTGELFF. In DNA form, the CDR3 reads TGTGCCAGCAGTTTAGTCGTTTTGAACACCGGGGAGCTGTTTTTT. This chain connects TRBV12-3 or TRBV12-4 to TRBJ2-2; D is undetermined. The CDR3 runs to 15 residues. Trimming pared 1 base from V and 1 base from J, leaving 7 bases between.